This T cell receptor beta chain was captured by sequencing in a study of blood T cell repertoires in COVID-19. Study overall: The origin of the acute and convalescent COVID-19 samples was the United States, Italy and Spain. The analysed material was cDNA or gDNA that came from T cells, B-cell-depleted T cells, or PBMCs.

Sequenced by immunoSEQ multiplex PCR; TCRdb stores in-frame clones only, minus some. The sample lists roughly 250,000 clones; 82% were seen once. This clone is a singleton in its sample. The germline V gene encodes CDR1 LGHNA and CDR2 YSLEER. This CDR3 has 16 amino acids. V was clipped by 4 bases and J by 7 bases, with 20 bases between them. Sequences were obtained from peripheral blood. This clonotype originated in a woman aged 55-69 years with active or convalescent COVID-19. The chain links TRBV4-3 to TRBJ2-1, with a tentative D call TRBD2 (6 bases). In DNA, the CDR3 is TGCGCCAGCAGCCTGGACGCGCGGGGCAAGAGGAATGAGCAGTTCTTC. This sequence encodes CASSLDARGKRNEQFF.